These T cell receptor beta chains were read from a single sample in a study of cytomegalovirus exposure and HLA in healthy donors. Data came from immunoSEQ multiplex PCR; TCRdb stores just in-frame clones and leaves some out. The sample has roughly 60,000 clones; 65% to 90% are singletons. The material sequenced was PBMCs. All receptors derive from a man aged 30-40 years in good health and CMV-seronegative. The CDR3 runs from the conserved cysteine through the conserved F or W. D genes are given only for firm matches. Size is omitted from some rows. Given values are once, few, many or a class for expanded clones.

CDR3: CASSSGETQYF
DNA: TGTGCCAGCAGTTCAGGGGAGACCCAGTACTTC
size: once
J: TRBJ2-5
D: NA
V: TRBV27

CDR3: CATIWGSGSGNTIYF
DNA: TGTGCCACAATCTGGGGGAGCGGGTCTGGAAACACCATATATTTT
size: NA
J: TRBJ1-3
D: NA
V: TRBV7-9

CDR3: CASSQGAGAGANVLTF
DNA: TGTGCCAGCAGCCAGGGGGCAGGGGCAGGGGCCAACGTCCTGACTTTC
size: NA
J: TRBJ2-6
D: TRBD1
V: TRBV7-9

CDR3: CATGDRVGQPQHF
DNA: TGTGCCACCGGAGACAGGGTCGGTCAGCCCCAGCATTTT
size: NA
J: TRBJ1-5
D: TRBD1
V: TRBV7-2

CDR3: CASKSFNEQFF
DNA: TGCGCCAGCAAGAGCTTCAATGAGCAGTTCTTC
size: NA
J: TRBJ2-1
D: NA
V: TRBV5-1

CDR3: CASSFGGSSHEQYF
DNA: TGTGCCAGCAGTTTCGGCGGGAGTAGCCACGAGCAGTACTTC
size: NA
J: TRBJ2-7
D: TRBD2
V: TRBV27

CDR3: CASSPRQSSYEQYF
DNA: TGTGCCAGCAGCCCCCGACAGAGCTCCTACGAGCAGTACTTC
size: NA
J: TRBJ2-7
D: NA
V: TRBV5-4

CDR3: CASSVGGRSNQPQHF
DNA: TGTGCCAGCAGCGTGGGGGGACGGAGCAATCAGCCCCAGCATTTT
size: NA
J: TRBJ1-5
D: NA
V: TRBV9

CDR3: CASSLLAGRTDTQYF
DNA: TGTGCCAGCAGCTTACTAGCGGGTCGCACAGATACGCAGTATTTT
size: NA
J: TRBJ2-3
D: TRBD2
V: TRBV7-3

CDR3: CSVFTGAGNTEAFF
DNA: TGCAGCGTTTTTACAGGGGCGGGGAACACTGAAGCTTTCTTT
size: NA
J: TRBJ1-1
D: TRBD1
V: TRBV29-1

CDR3: CASSYSSPDRDHEQYF
DNA: TGTGCCAGCAGTTACTCTTCCCCCGACAGGGACCACGAGCAGTACTTC
size: NA
J: TRBJ2-7
D: TRBD1
V: TRBV6-5

CDR3: CATSPMGHRGLYNEQFF
DNA: TGTGCCACCAGCCCCATGGGGCACAGGGGGCTATACAATGAGCAGTTCTTC
size: NA
J: TRBJ2-1
D: TRBD1
V: TRBV15

CDR3: CARIDRGRDSNQPQHF
DNA: TGTGCCAGAATCGACAGGGGGAGGGATAGCAATCAGCCCCAGCATTTT
size: NA
J: TRBJ1-5
D: TRBD1
V: TRBV19

CDR3: CASSQERGSKYEQYF
DNA: TGTGCCAGCAGCCAAGAGCGAGGTTCGAAGTACGAGCAGTACTTC
size: few
J: TRBJ2-7
D: NA
V: TRBV4-2

CDR3: CASSYSRFGEGTQYF
DNA: TGTGCCAGCAGTTACTCGAGATTTGGAGAAGGGACCCAGTACTTC
size: NA
J: TRBJ2-5
D: NA
V: TRBV6-5

CDR3: CASSSLGPGSYNSPLHF
DNA: TGTGCCAGCAGCTCCTTGGGTCCAGGCTCCTATAATTCACCCCTCCACTTT
size: NA
J: TRBJ1-6
D: NA
V: TRBV5-6

CDR3: CASSQDYGVRGHGYTF
DNA: TGCGCCAGCAGCCAAGATTATGGGGTCAGAGGGCACGGCTACACCTTC
size: NA
J: TRBJ1-2
D: NA
V: TRBV4-3

CDR3: CAASEDRVDEQFF
DNA: TGTGCCGCCTCCGAGGACAGGGTCGATGAGCAGTTCTTC
size: NA
J: TRBJ2-1
D: TRBD1
V: TRBV10-3

CDR3: CASSRTGNYEQYF
DNA: TGTGCCAGCAGCCGGACAGGGAACTACGAGCAGTACTTC
size: NA
J: TRBJ2-7
D: TRBD1
V: TRBV6-5

CDR3: CASSLERGPYTEAFF
DNA: TGCGCCAGCAGCTTGGAAAGGGGGCCCTACACTGAAGCTTTCTTT
size: few
J: TRBJ1-1
D: TRBD1
V: TRBV5-1

CDR3: CASSQGASPANYGYTF
DNA: TGTGCCAGCAGCCAGGGTGCCTCACCGGCTAACTATGGCTACACCTTC
size: NA
J: TRBJ1-2
D: NA
V: TRBV7-2

CDR3: CASSGLVTGDNEQFF
DNA: TGTGCCAGCAGTGGCCTCGTGACAGGGGACAATGAGCAGTTCTTC
size: medium-sized
J: TRBJ2-1
D: TRBD1
V: TRBV2

CDR3: CASSPLSYEQYF
DNA: TGTGCCAGCAGCCCCCTTTCCTACGAGCAGTACTTC
size: NA
J: TRBJ2-7
D: NA
V: TRBV11-2

CDR3: CASGQPRANYGYTF
DNA: TGTGCCAGCGGACAACCCAGAGCTAACTATGGCTACACCTTC
size: NA
J: TRBJ1-2
D: NA
V: TRBV27

CDR3: CSVEDRGAGGPTDTQYF
DNA: TGCAGCGTTGAAGATCGGGGAGCGGGGGGGCCAACAGATACGCAGTATTTT
size: NA
J: TRBJ2-3
D: TRBD2
V: TRBV29-1

CDR3: CASSHSGTLSPLHF
DNA: TGCGCCAGCAGCCACTCCGGGACACTTTCACCCCTCCACTTT
size: NA
J: TRBJ1-6
D: NA
V: TRBV4-1

CDR3: CASSLKGGYSNYGYTF
DNA: TGTGCCAGCAGCCTGAAGGGAGGATATTCGAACTATGGCTACACCTTC
size: NA
J: TRBJ1-2
D: NA
V: TRBV7-9

CDR3: CASSVAPAGDYYGYTF
DNA: TGTGCCAGCAGCGTCGCCCCCGCGGGGGATTACTATGGCTACACCTTC
size: NA
J: TRBJ1-2
D: NA
V: TRBV9

CDR3: CASSITGGLEQYF
DNA: TGTGCCAGTAGTATAACAGGGGGTCTCGAGCAGTACTTC
size: NA
J: TRBJ2-7
D: TRBD1
V: TRBV19

CDR3: CASSLSVDRVLADNGELFF
DNA: TGTGCCAGCAGTTTATCGGTAGACAGGGTCCTAGCTGACAACGGGGAGCTGTTTTTT
size: NA
J: TRBJ2-2
D: TRBD1
V: TRBV27

CDR3: CASSLGWGGSYNEQFF
DNA: TGTGCCAGCAGCTTAGGTTGGGGGGGCTCCTACAATGAGCAGTTCTTC
size: NA
J: TRBJ2-1
D: TRBD2
V: TRBV11-2

CDR3: CAISESWTPGGQETQYF
DNA: TGTGCCATCAGTGAGTCGTGGACCCCCGGAGGACAAGAGACCCAGTACTTC
size: NA
J: TRBJ2-5
D: NA
V: TRBV10-3

CDR3: CSSSLGLDRGLYNEQFF
DNA: TGTTCCAGCAGCTTAGGCCTGGACAGGGGACTCTACAATGAGCAGTTCTTC
size: NA
J: TRBJ2-1
D: TRBD1
V: TRBV7-9

CDR3: CASSAQTGTDTQYF
DNA: TGTGCCAGCAGCGCACAGACAGGGACAGATACGCAGTATTTT
size: NA
J: TRBJ2-3
D: TRBD1
V: TRBV6-4

CDR3: CASSIIAGVTDTQYF
DNA: TGTGCCAGTAGTATAATAGCGGGAGTTACAGATACGCAGTATTTT
size: NA
J: TRBJ2-3
D: TRBD2
V: TRBV19

CDR3: CASSPNGGGGTEAFF
DNA: TGTGCCAGCTCACCAAATGGGGGCGGGGGCACTGAAGCTTTCTTT
size: NA
J: TRBJ1-1
D: NA
V: TRBV18

CDR3: CASSDPGNPNYGYTF
DNA: TGTGCCAGCAGTGACCCCGGGAACCCTAACTATGGCTACACCTTC
size: NA
J: TRBJ1-2
D: NA
V: TRBV2

CDR3: CASSGDRASGNTIYF
DNA: TGTGCCAGCAGCGGGGACAGGGCCTCTGGAAACACCATATATTTT
size: NA
J: TRBJ1-3
D: TRBD1
V: TRBV7-9